This T cell receptor beta chain was obtained from a study of CD4+ T cells in melanoma. Study results and caveats: Diverse differentiation states were reported for melanoma neoantigen-specific CD4+ T cells. CD8+ T cell, macrophage and B cell function reportedly correlated with neoantigen-specific CD4+ T cells.

The data were produced by immunoSEQ multiplex PCR, yet TCRdb's version contains in-frame clones alone and is incomplete. The sample has 9,900 or so clones, around 70% seen once. A few counts support this clone. As yet, its antigen is unknown. This CDR3 spans 12 amino acids. The germline V gene has CDR1 SGHTA and CDR2 FQGNSA. Trimming cost V 2 bases and J 9 bases, with 8 bases left between them. Sequencing was performed on cells from a culture (not recorded whether cultured in vitro). The TCR comes from a human donor with melanoma. The chain recombines TRBV7-2 with TRBJ1-5; no firm D call. CDR3 protein: CASSLIPGPQHF. CDR3 sequence (DNA): TGTGCCAGCAGCTTAATCCCCGGGCCCCAGCATTTT. Based on the CDR3 plus reference TRBV7-2 and TRBJ1-5, the full variable domain is GAGVSQSPSNKVTEKGKDVELRCDPISGHTALYWYRQSLGQGLEFLIYFQGNSAPDKSGLPSDRFSAERTGGSVSTLTIQRTQQEDSAVYLCASSLIPGPQHFGDGTRLSIL.